Following are 9 T cell receptor beta chains from one sample sequenced in a study of cytomegalovirus exposure and HLA in healthy donors. A multiplex PCR was run with 60 Vbeta primers and 13 Jbeta primers. Assay: immunoSEQ multiplex PCR; the TCRdb copy retains only in-frame clones and omits some. The sample yields about 130,000 clones, around 70% seen once. The sample taken for sequencing was PBMCs. The receptor set was obtained from a man aged 25-45 years in good health and CMV-seronegative.

CDR3 loop: CASSRTGFGYTF. CDR3 sequence (DNA): TGTGCCAGCAGTAGGACAGGATTTGGCTACACCTTC. The chain combines TRBV28 with TRBJ1-2; 7 bases fit TRBD1. Unmatched junction bases numbered 4, after V lost 5 bases and J lost 7 bases. Germline values: CDR1 MDHEN, CDR2 SYDVKM. CDR3 size: 12 residues.

This clone was detected a few times. The chain employs TRBV2 and TRBJ2-3; 9 bases are a match to TRBD1. The V segment lost 9 bases and the J segment 5 bases; nucleotides outside the gene matches: 6. The germline V gene encodes CDR1 SNHLY and CDR2 FYNNEI. The CDR3 consists of 13 residues. The CDR3 reads CASSEDRGDTQYF. Written as DNA, the CDR3 is TGTGCCAGTTCCGAGGACAGGGGAGATACGCAGTATTTT.

The rearrangement joins TRBV30 to TRBJ1-5; 11 positions agree with TRBD1. The V gene end was trimmed by 4 bases and the J gene end by 4 bases; junction bases not matched to a gene: 6. This CDR3 contains 15 residues. The germline gives CDR1 GTSNPN, CDR2 SVGIG (reference sequence). CDR3: CAWTTGQGANQPQHF. CDR3 DNA: TGTGCCTGGACCACTGGACAGGGGGCTAATCAGCCCCAGCATTTT.

In its sample, this clone was seen a few times. The genes are TRBV5-4 and TRBJ1-1; tentatively, D is TRBD1 (6 bases). Germline V gives CDR1 SGHNT, CDR2 YYREEE (reference sequence). V shed 4 bases and J shed 6 bases, with 16 bases lying between them. The length of the CDR3 is 14 residues. The CDR3 here is CASSPRGGISEAFF. The CDR3 DNA reads TGTGCCAGCAGCCCAAGGGGGGGGATCTCTGAAGCTTTCTTT.

A single count supports this clone. The rearrangement joins TRBV7-3 to TRBJ2-6, with D possibly matching TRBD1 (5 bases). This CDR3 contains 16 residues. Germline CDR1 and CDR2: SGHTA and FQGTGA. Trimming pared 1 base from V and 1 base from J, leaving 8 bases between. Written as DNA, the CDR3 is TGTGCCAGCAGCTTAATACCAGGGTCTGGGGCCAACGTCCTGACTTTC. This sequence encodes CASSLIPGSGANVLTF.

This sequence joins TRBV11-3 and TRBJ2-7, with 9 nucleotides matching TRBD1. The CDR3 totals 14 residues. Germline loops: CDR1 SGHNT, CDR2 YENEEA. Trimming removed 5 bases from V and 6 bases from J; junction bases left unmatched: 8. In DNA, the CDR3 is TGTGCCAGCAGCCCAGGGACAGGGCGCATCGAGCAGTACTTC. It codes for CASSPGTGRIEQYF.

The table lists this clone with a few counts. The V gene is TRBV18, the J gene TRBJ1-4; no clear D. V gave up 2 bases and J gave up 5 bases, with 15 bases separating them. The germline gives CDR1 KGHSH, CDR2 LQKENI. The CDR3 spans 16 residues. In DNA, the CDR3 is TGTGCCAGCTCACCATCCTTCCAAAACCGGAATGAAAAACTGTTTTTT. Amino acid sequence: CASSPSFQNRNEKLFF.

The CDR3 here is CASRSAGRASGQETQYF. In DNA, the CDR3 is TGTGCCAGCAGATCAGCGGGGAGGGCTAGCGGCCAAGAGACCCAGTACTTC. The chain recombines TRBV11-2 with TRBJ2-5, with 7 bases aligning to TRBD2. This CDR3 contains 17 residues. V was clipped by 6 bases and J by 1 base; unmatched bases: 14. CDR1 is SGHAT, CDR2 FQNNGV, per germline.

For the CDR3, the DNA is TGTGCCAGCAGCCAGGACTACGGAGAGACCCAGTACTTC. Amino acid sequence: CASSQDYGETQYF. The J gene is TRBJ2-5, the V gene TRBV4-2; a weak D match, TRBD2 (6 bases). Looked up from germline, CDR1 is LGHNA and CDR2 is YNFKEQ. There are 13 residues in the CDR3. V lost 3 bases and J lost 4, with 9 bases in between.